A selection of T cell receptor beta chains follows, all from one sample in a study of T cell responses to AZD1222 COVID-19 vaccine. Repertoires were generated with immunoSEQ multiplex PCR, while TCRdb's copy carries only in-frame clones and drops some. The sample has about 110,000 clones; about 86% are singletons. The sample here was peripheral blood, taken on day 0 of AZD1222 vaccination. The receptors were sampled from an adult in good health. Each CDR3 is given with its conserved first and last residue. The D gene is left open where the match is weak. The listing skips clone size in some rows; elsewhere it reads once, few, many or a size class.

V gene,J gene,D gene,clone size,CDR3 DNA,CDR3 protein
TRBV3-1/TRBV3-2,TRBJ1-4,.,.,TGTGCCAGCAGCCAAGGCTCGGCGGTTGATAATGAAAAACTGTTTTTT,CASSQGSAVDNEKLFF
TRBV16,TRBJ2-1,.,.,TGTGCCAGCAGCCAATCAAGCACCGATGAGCAGTTCTTC,CASSQSSTDEQFF
TRBV19,TRBJ1-1,.,.,TGTGCCAGTAGTATCGGAGCGAACACTGAAGCTTTCTTT,CASSIGANTEAFF
TRBV5-6,TRBJ1-1,.,.,TGTGCCAGCAGCTTGGCCCCCAGCAGACGGCGGGGCACTGAAGCTTTCTTT,CASSLAPSRRRGTEAFF
TRBV11-2,TRBJ2-5,.,.,TGTGCCAGCAGACCCCGTGCCCCGGGGGCACAGTACTTC,CASRPRAPGAQYF
TRBV6-1,TRBJ2-5,.,.,TGTGCCAGCAGTGAAGGGTTTGGGATCCAAGAGACCCAGTACTTC,CASSEGFGIQETQYF
TRBV2,TRBJ1-5,.,.,TGTGCCAGCAGCGTCGCCTCCGGCGCTCAGCCCCAGCATTTT,CASSVASGAQPQHF
TRBV5-6,TRBJ1-2,.,.,TGTGCCAGCAGCTCCGGGTCCTATGGCTACACCTTC,CASSSGSYGYTF
TRBV2,TRBJ1-5,TRBD1,.,TGTGCCAGCATTCCCCAAGGGGGCGGGGAGCAGCCCCAGCATTTT,CASIPQGGGEQPQHF
TRBV5-1,TRBJ2-5,.,.,TGCGCCAGCAGCTTGCAACCAGCACAAGAGACCCAGTACTTC,CASSLQPAQETQYF
TRBV5-4,TRBJ1-2,TRBD1,.,TGTGCCAGCAGCTTGTACCTAGGACAGGTCGACTATGGCTACACCTTC,CASSLYLGQVDYGYTF
TRBV7-9,TRBJ1-1,.,.,TGTGCCAGCAGCTTAGTACAAGGGGCAGAAGCTTTCTTT,CASSLVQGAEAFF
TRBV28,TRBJ1-2,.,.,TGTGCCAGCAGTTTTCTGGGGAATGGCTACACCTTC,CASSFLGNGYTF
TRBV5-8,TRBJ1-5,.,.,TGTGCCAGCAGCACAGGGTATTGGCAGCCCCAGCATTTT,CASSTGYWQPQHF
TRBV6-5,TRBJ1-1,.,.,TGTGCCAGCAGTTACGGTTCAGGGGTGGGGACTGAAGCTTTCTTT,CASSYGSGVGTEAFF
TRBV30,TRBJ1-2,TRBD1,.,TGTGCCTGGACCTACAGGGGCCGCAACTATGGCTACACCTTC,CAWTYRGRNYGYTF
TRBV2,TRBJ1-2,.,.,TGTGCCACCGCAGGGGCCTCAGCTAACTATGGCTACACCTTC,CATAGASANYGYTF
TRBV24-1,TRBJ1-1,.,few,TGTGCCACCAGACCCGCGGGGGGCTGGAACACTGAAGCTTTCTTT,CATRPAGGWNTEAFF
TRBV15,TRBJ2-7,TRBD1,.,TGTGCCACCAGCAGGGGAACCCCCGGGACAGCTTACGAGCAGTACTTC,CATSRGTPGTAYEQYF
TRBV2,TRBJ1-3,.,.,TGTGCCAGCAGTGAAGTATTCCCGGGGAGGGACACCATATATTTT,CASSEVFPGRDTIYF
TRBV19,TRBJ2-7,.,.,TGTGCCAGTAGTACCCGCGGGGGCTCAAGCTCCTACGAGCAGTACTTC,CASSTRGGSSSYEQYF
TRBV4-2,TRBJ1-4,.,.,TGTGCCAGCAGCCTCAGCGGAATGGTCGGTGGTGAAAAACTGTTTTTT,CASSLSGMVGGEKLFF
TRBV9,TRBJ1-5,.,.,TGTGCCAGCAGCGTAGGTTTACTGGATAGCAATCAGCCCCAGCATTTT,CASSVGLLDSNQPQHF
TRBV18,TRBJ1-1,.,.,TGTGCCAGCTCACCGACCGGGACCCATGGTCTGGAAGCTTTCTTT,CASSPTGTHGLEAFF
TRBV7-8,TRBJ1-6,.,.,TGTGCCAGCCGCCGGGCAGGGGCAAGTTCACCCCTCCACTTT,CASRRAGASSPLHF
TRBV11-1,TRBJ2-3,.,once,TGTGCCAGCAGCTTAGGCCCTACGAGCACAGATACGCAGTATTTT,CASSLGPTSTDTQYF
TRBV5-4,TRBJ1-2,.,.,TGTGCCAGCAGCTTGGCAGGGGTAGGGGCCTATGGCTACACCTTC,CASSLAGVGAYGYTF
TRBV28,TRBJ2-2,.,.,TGTGCCAGCACGAGAGGGGGGCAGATGAACACCGGGGAGCTGTTTTTT,CASTRGGQMNTGELFF
TRBV12-3/TRBV12-4,TRBJ2-7,.,.,TGTGCCAGCAGTCCCTCCGGGTACGAGCAGTACTTC,CASSPSGYEQYF
TRBV11-2,TRBJ1-2,.,few,TGTGCCAGCAGCTTTAGGGATGGCTACACCTTC,CASSFRDGYTF
TRBV5-1,TRBJ2-5,.,.,TGCGCCAGCAGCGCCCGGGGACGGAGGGTGGAAGAGACCCAGTACTTC,CASSARGRRVEETQYF
TRBV28,TRBJ2-7,TRBD1,.,TGTGCCAGCAGTCCGTCGGGGGACAGGGTCTCCTACGAGCAGTACTTC,CASSPSGDRVSYEQYF